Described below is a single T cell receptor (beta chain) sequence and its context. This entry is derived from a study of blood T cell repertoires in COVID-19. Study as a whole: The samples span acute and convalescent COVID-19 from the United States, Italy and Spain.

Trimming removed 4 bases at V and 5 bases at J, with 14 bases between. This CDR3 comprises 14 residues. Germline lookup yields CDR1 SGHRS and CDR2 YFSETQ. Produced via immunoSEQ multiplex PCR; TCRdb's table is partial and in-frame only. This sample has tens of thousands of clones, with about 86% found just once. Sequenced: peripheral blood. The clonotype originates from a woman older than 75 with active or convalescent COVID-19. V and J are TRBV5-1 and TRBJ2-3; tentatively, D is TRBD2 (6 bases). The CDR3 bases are TGCGCCAGCAGCGACGGGAGAGAGCAAGATACGCAGTATTTT. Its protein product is CASSDGREQDTQYF.